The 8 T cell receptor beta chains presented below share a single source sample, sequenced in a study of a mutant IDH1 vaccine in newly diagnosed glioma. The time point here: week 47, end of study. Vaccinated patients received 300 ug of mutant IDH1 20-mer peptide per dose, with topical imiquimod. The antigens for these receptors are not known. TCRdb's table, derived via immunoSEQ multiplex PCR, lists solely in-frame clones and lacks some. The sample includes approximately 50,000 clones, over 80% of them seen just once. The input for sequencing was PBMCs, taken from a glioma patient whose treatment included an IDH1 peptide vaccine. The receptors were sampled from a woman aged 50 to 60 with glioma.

CDR3 sequence: CASGLAGGSTGELFF. DNA of the CDR3: TGCGCCAGCGGACTAGCGGGGGGATCCACCGGGGAGCTGTTTTTT. The genes are TRBV5-1 and TRBJ2-2, with 14 bases lining up with TRBD2. The V gene end was trimmed by 7 bases and the J gene end by 4 bases; junction bases not matched to a gene: 3. In germline, CDR1 is SGHRS, CDR2 YFSETQ. This CDR3 has 15 residues.

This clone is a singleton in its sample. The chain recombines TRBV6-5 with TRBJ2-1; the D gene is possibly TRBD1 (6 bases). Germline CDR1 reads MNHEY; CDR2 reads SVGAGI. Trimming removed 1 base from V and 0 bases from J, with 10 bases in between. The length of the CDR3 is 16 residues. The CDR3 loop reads CASSYFGQRSYNEQFF. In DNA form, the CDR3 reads TGTGCCAGCAGTTACTTTGGACAGCGCTCCTACAATGAGCAGTTCTTC.

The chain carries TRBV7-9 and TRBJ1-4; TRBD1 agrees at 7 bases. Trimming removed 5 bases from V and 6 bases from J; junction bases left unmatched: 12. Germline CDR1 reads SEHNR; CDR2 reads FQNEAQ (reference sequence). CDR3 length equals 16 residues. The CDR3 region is CASSLGNRGGDEKLFF. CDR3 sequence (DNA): TGTGCCAGCAGCCTAGGCAACAGGGGAGGAGATGAAAAACTGTTTTTT.

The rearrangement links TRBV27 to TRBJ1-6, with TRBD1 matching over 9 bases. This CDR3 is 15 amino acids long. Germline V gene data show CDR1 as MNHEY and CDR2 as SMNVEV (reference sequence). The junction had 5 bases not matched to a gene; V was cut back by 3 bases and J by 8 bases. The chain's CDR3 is CASSLGQGFHSPLHF. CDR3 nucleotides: TGTGCCAGCAGTTTGGGACAGGGATTTCATTCACCCCTCCACTTT.

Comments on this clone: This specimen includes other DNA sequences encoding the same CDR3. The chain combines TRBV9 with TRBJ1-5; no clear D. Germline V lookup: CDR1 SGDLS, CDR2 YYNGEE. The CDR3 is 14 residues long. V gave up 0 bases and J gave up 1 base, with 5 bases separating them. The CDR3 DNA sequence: TGTGCCAGCAGCGTAGACGGGAGCAATCAGCCCCAGCATTTT. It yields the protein CASSVDGSNQPQHF.

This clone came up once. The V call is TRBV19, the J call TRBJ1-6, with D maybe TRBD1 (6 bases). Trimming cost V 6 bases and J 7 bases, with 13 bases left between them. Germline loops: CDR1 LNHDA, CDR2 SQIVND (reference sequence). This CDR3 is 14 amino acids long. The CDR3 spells CASSQQGMNSPLHF. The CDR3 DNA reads TGTGCCAGTAGCCAACAGGGAATGAATTCACCCCTCCACTTT.

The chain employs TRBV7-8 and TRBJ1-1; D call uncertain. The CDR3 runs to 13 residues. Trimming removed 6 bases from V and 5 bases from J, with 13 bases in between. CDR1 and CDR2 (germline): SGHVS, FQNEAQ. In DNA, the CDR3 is TGTGCCAGCAGGTCGGGGTACGGGACTGAAGCTTTCTTT. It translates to CASRSGYGTEAFF.

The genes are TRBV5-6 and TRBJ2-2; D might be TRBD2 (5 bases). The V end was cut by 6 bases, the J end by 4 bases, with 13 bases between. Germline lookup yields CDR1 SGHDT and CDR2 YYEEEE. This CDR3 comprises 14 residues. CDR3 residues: CASNPGGPTGELFF. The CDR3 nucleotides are TGTGCCAGCAACCCCGGAGGCCCCACCGGGGAGCTGTTTTTT.